This T cell receptor (beta chain) was recorded in a study of metastatic and nonmetastatic thyroid tumors. CDR1 is SGHTA and CDR2 is FQGNSA in the germline V gene. V gave up 2 bases and J gave up 6 bases, with 8 bases separating them. CDR3 length: 12 residues. With MiXCR, TCRdb reprocessed the PCR reads. The sample has tens of thousands of clones; more than 9.5% are singletons. Thyroid surgery was performed in patients who had received no treatment beforehand. At least ten counts were recorded for this clone. Other DNA sequences in the same sample also yield this CDR3. The chain combines TRBV7-2 with TRBJ2-7, with D possibly being TRBD1 (6 bases). The sequence was collected from a female donor with papillary thyroid cancer or a benign thyroid nodule (not recorded which). Some clones in this sample may be carry-over from other donors' samples. Sequencing input: blood. In DNA, the CDR3 is TGTGCCAGCAGCTTAACAGGGCGCGAGCAGTACTTC. It translates to CASSLTGREQYF. Full variable domain (outside the CDR3, taken from reference TRBV7-2 and TRBJ2-7): GAGVSQSPSNKVTEKGKDVELRCDPISGHTALYWYRQSLGQGLEFLIYFQGNSAPDKSGLPSDRFSAERTGGSVSTLTIQRTQQEDSAVYLCASSLTGREQYFGPGTRLTVT.